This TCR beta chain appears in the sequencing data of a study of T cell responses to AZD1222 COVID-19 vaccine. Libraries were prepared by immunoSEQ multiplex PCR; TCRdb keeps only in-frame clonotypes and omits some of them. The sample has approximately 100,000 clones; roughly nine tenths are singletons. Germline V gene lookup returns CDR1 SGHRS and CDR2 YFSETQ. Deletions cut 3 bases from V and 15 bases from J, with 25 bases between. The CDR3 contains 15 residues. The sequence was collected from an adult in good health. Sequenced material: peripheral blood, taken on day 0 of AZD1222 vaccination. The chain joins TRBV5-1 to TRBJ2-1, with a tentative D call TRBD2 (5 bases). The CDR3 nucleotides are TGCGCCAGCAGCTCACGGATCGTGATTCCGACTAAAGGGTTCTTC. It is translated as CASSSRIVIPTKGFF.